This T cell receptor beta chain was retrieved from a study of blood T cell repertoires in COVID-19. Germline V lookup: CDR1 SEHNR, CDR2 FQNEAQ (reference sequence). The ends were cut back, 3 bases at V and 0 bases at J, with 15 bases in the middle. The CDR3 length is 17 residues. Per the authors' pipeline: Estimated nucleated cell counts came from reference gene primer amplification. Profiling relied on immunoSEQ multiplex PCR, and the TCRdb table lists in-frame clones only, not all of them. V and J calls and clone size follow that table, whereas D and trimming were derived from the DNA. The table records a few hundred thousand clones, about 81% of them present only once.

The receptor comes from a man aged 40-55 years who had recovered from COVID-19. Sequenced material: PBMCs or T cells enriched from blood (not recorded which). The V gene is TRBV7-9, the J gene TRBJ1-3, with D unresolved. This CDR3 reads CASSFPLGVLSGNTIYF. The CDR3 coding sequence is TGTGCCAGCAGCTTCCCACTAGGTGTCCTCTCTGGAAACACCATATATTTT.